This TCR beta chain emerged from a study of T cell responses to AZD1222 COVID-19 vaccine. Study results and limitations: Reports indicate that nearly half of spike-specific TCRs are directed at unmutated variant regions. Spike-wide coverage was observed for vaccine-associated CD4 TCRs, with dominant responses at 160-218 and 743-854. Clonal diversity was possibly underestimated, and white British individuals and females predominated among donors. None of the repertoires were sampled until the peak T cell response had passed.

Concerning this clone itself: What it binds is not known.

The CDR3 contains 15 residues. After removal of 0 bases from V and 5 bases from J, the junction contained 2 bases not matched to a gene. Germline V gene sequence: CDR1 SGHNT, CDR2 YYREEE (reference sequence). Clones were sequenced by immunoSEQ multiplex PCR, and TCRdb holds only the in-frame ones, with some missing. The table shows 150,000 to 200,000 clones, with 85% to 95% occurring only once. The rearrangement links TRBV5-4 to TRBJ2-1, with 10 bases lining up with TRBD2. The sequencing used peripheral blood, collected on day 0 of AZD1222 vaccination. This sequence was found in an adult in good health. The CDR3, as DNA: TGTGCCAGCAGCTTGGCCAGCGGGGGGGACAATGAGCAGTTCTTC. Translation gives CASSLASGGDNEQFF.